Below, 26 T cell receptor beta chains from the same sample are listed, as sequenced in a study of CD4 and CD8 cells across lung adenocarcinoma regions. TCRdb re-derived calls from the PCR reads in MiXCR, one entry per CDR3 protein. The repertoire holds 9,500 to 15,000 distinct CDR3 sequences, roughly 48% seen once, with 26% in the top ten. The sample was CD8+ T cells from the margin of a lung tumor. The receptors derive from a female donor with lung adenocarcinoma. The CD4 and CD8 labels of this study may be unreliable.

The table lists this clonotype with many counts. The V gene is TRBV6-5, the J gene TRBJ2-3; unclear D gene. The germline gives CDR1 MNHEY, CDR2 SVGAGI. The CDR3 spans 13 residues. V lost 2 bases, J lost 6 bases, and 9 bases lay in between. DNA for the CDR3: TGTGCCAGCAGTTACAGTCGTATCGATACGCAGTATTTT. It translates to CASSYSRIDTQYF.

The V gene is TRBV29-1, the J gene TRBJ2-3, with D maybe TRBD1 (5 bases). V was shortened by 7 bases and J by 2 bases, with 7 bases between the two germline ends. In germline, CDR1 is SQVTM, CDR2 ANQGSEA. This CDR3 has 11 residues. CDR3 sequence (DNA): TGCAGCGGACAGTACACAGATACGCAGTATTTT. It specifies CSGQYTDTQYF.

DNA for the CDR3: TGTGCCAGCAGTTACTCCCGGGACAGGGGTGAAAAACTGTTTTTT. Its translation: CASSYSRDRGEKLFF. The genes are TRBV6-2 or TRBV6-3 and TRBJ1-4, with 10 positions matching TRBD1. The CDR3 is 15 amino acids. Germline V lookup: CDR1 MNHEY, CDR2 SVGEGT. V lost 0 bases to trimming and J lost 7 bases; unmatched junction nucleotides: 2.

This clonotype was counted many times. V is TRBV12-3 or TRBV12-4 and J is TRBJ2-1, with D possibly matching TRBD2 (5 bases). The better agreement between TRBJ2-7 and the DNA end casts doubt on the J call. The CDR3 covers 15 residues. CDR3 in DNA: TGTGCCAGCAGGCCTGACTATGGCTCCTACAATGAGCAGTACTTC. Residues: CASRPDYGSYNEQYF.

This clonotype was counted a few times. The rearrangement uses TRBV5-6 and TRBJ2-2; D unresolved. The CDR3 spans 13 residues. Germline CDR1 SGHDT, CDR2 YYEEEE. The V gene lost 1 base and the J gene lost 2 bases, with 3 bases spanning the gap. CDR3 amino acids: CASSLTNTGELFF. CDR3 nucleotides: TGTGCCAGCAGCTTGACAAACACCGGGGAGCTGTTTTTT.

This clonotype was picked up many times. This may arise from a read error, as a much more abundant clone is one base away. This sequence joins TRBV12-3 or TRBV12-4 and TRBJ2-5, with 10 bases that match TRBD2. V lost 7 bases, J lost 11 bases, and 16 bases stayed unmatched. The CDR3 has 15 amino acids. In DNA, the CDR3 is TGTGCCAGCACCCCTAGCGGGGGAGAGTACAATGAGCAGTACTTC. It encodes CASTPSGGEYNEQYF.

At least ten counts were recorded for this clonotype. This sequence joins TRBV7-2 and TRBJ1-2; tentatively, D is TRBD1 (6 bases). There are 13 residues in the CDR3. Trimming left V 3 bases short and J 3 bases short, with 8 bases between. The germline gives CDR1 SGHTA, CDR2 FQGNSA. Here the CDR3 DNA reads TGTGCCAGCAGCTTGGACAGACACTATGGCTACACCTTC. It is translated as CASSLDRHYGYTF.

In this sample, this clonotype is medium-sized. The chain uses TRBV6-1 and TRBJ2-3, with 7 bases matching TRBD1. The CDR3 runs 17 residues. With V trimmed by 2 bases and J by 2 bases, 10 bases remained unmatched. CDR1 MNHNS and CDR2 SASEGT come from the germline V gene. The CDR3 DNA follows: TGTGCCAGCAGTGAACGGGAAGGGGGCAGCTCCACAGATACGCAGTATTTT. As protein: CASSEREGGSSTDTQYF.

This clonotype was seen more than once but under ten times. V usage is TRBV7-2 and J usage is TRBJ1-6; 10 bases map to TRBD1. The CDR3 extends over 17 amino acids. V shed 3 bases and J 10 bases; nucleotides not matched to a gene: 12. In germline, CDR1 is SGHTA, CDR2 FQGNSA. The CDR3 DNA follows: TGTGCCAGCAGCTTCAAGCCGGGACAGGGGTATGGGTCACCCCTCCACTTT. Residues: CASSFKPGQGYGSPLHF.

V and J are TRBV6-1 and TRBJ2-4; the D is unclear. Germline assignment: CDR1 MNHNS and CDR2 SASEGT. Trimming pared 7 bases from V and 10 bases from J, leaving 14 bases between. CDR3 length: 12 residues. The CDR3 DNA reads TGTGCCAGCAAAGGATCCACAGATATTCAGTACTTC. Its translation: CASKGSTDIQYF.

The chain recombines TRBV5-1 with TRBJ2-2; D gene ambiguous. The CDR3 has 13 residues. From germline, CDR1 is SGHRS and CDR2 YFSETQ. Trimming took off 0 bases at V and 5 bases at J, with 5 bases between the two ends. The CDR3 reads CASSLDWTGELFF. The CDR3 coding sequence is TGCGCCAGCAGCTTGGATTGGACCGGGGAGCTGTTTTTT.

The chain has TRBV27 and TRBJ2-7, with D tentatively TRBD1 (5 bases). CDR3 length: 14 amino acids. Deletions cut 3 bases from V and 2 bases from J, with 11 bases between. Looked up from germline, CDR1 is MNHEY and CDR2 is SMNVEV (reference sequence). CDR3 sequence reads: CASSLKTATYEQYF. CDR3 nucleotides: TGTGCCAGCAGTTTGAAGACAGCCACCTACGAGCAGTACTTC.

With regard to this clonotype: One end of the junction does not line up with germline, which may come from a read error. V and J are TRBV6-1 and TRBJ2-3; D gene unclear. The germline V gene has CDR1 MNHNS and CDR2 SASEGT. This CDR3 comprises 11 residues. Written as DNA, the CDR3 is TGTGCCAGCTGGTCCACAGATGCGCAGTTTTTT. Amino acid sequence: CASWSTDAQFF.

The CDR3: CASSYSGNVAKKTQYF. The CDR3 coding sequence is TGTGCCAGCAGTTACTCGGGTAATGTAGCCAAAAAGACTCAGTACTTC. The chain is built from TRBV6-5 and TRBJ2-4; D call uncertain. The CDR3 is 16 amino acids. V was cut by 0 bases and J by 12 bases, with 21 bases left in between. Germline CDR1 is MNHEY and CDR2 is SVGAGI.

This clonotype was detected a few times. The CDR3 here is CASSYGDRNQPQHF. The CDR3 coding sequence is TGTGCCAGCAGTTACGGGGACAGAAATCAGCCCCAGCATTTT. This rearrangement joins TRBV6-5 to TRBJ1-5; 7 positions match TRBD1. The CDR3 covers 14 residues. Germline V lookup: CDR1 MNHEY, CDR2 SVGAGI. The J segment lost 4 bases and the V segment lost 2 bases, leaving 2 bases of the junction unmatched.

Concerning this clonotype: This may be a read error, as it is one base from a much larger clone. The gene calls are TRBV6-5 and TRBJ2-7; D gene uncertain. The V gene lost 0 bases and the J gene lost 3 bases, with 9 bases spanning the gap. Per the germline V gene, CDR1 is MNHEY and CDR2 is SVGAGI. The CDR3 covers 14 residues. CDR3 bases: TGTGCCAGCAGTTACTCTCGGGCCTGCTACGAGCAGTACTTC. This encodes CASSYSRACYEQYF.

The V and J genes are TRBV6-1 and TRBJ1-1; D unclear. The CDR3 totals 11 residues. The ends were cut back, 2 bases at V and 12 bases at J, with 10 bases in the middle. Germline V CDR1 and CDR2: MNHNS, SASEGT. CDR3 nucleotides: TGTGCCAGCAGTGAATCCGATAGCACTTTCTTT. Amino acids: CASSESDSTFF.

The DNA for the CDR3 is TGTGCCAGCAGCGTAGAAGCCCAATCTAGCACAGATACGCAGTATTTT. Its translation: CASSVEAQSSTDTQYF. The rearrangement links TRBV9 to TRBJ2-3; D is uncertain. V lost 0 bases and J 0 bases, leaving 11 bases between the germline ends. Per germline, CDR1 SGDLS and CDR2 YYNGEE. CDR3 size: 16 residues.

The rearrangement uses TRBV20-1 and TRBJ1-2; 7 bases align to TRBD1. This CDR3 has 14 residues. Germline V CDR1 and CDR2: DFQATT, SNEGSKA (reference sequence). V was pared by 6 bases and J by 2 bases, with 9 bases of the junction left unmatched. This CDR3 is CSARDSSNNYGYTF. The CDR3, as DNA: TGCAGTGCCCGGGACAGCTCCAACAACTATGGCTACACCTTC.

By share, this clonotype counts as medium-sized. The V and J genes are TRBV6-1 and TRBJ1-4, with D tentatively TRBD1 (6 bases). This CDR3 contains 14 residues. The V gene lost 2 bases and the J gene lost 3 bases, with 7 bases spanning the gap. CDR1 and CDR2 (germline): MNHNS, SASEGT. The CDR3 sequence is CASSENRANEKLFF. As DNA, the CDR3 is TGTGCCAGCAGTGAAAACAGGGCTAATGAAAAACTGTTTTTT.

V is TRBV5-1 and J is TRBJ2-3; no clear D. The CDR3 sequence is 14 residues long. CDR1 and CDR2 from the germline V gene are SGHRS and YFSETQ. The ends were cut back, 0 bases at V and 4 bases at J, with 9 bases in the middle. The CDR3 here is CASSLGVSADTQYF. In DNA form, the CDR3 reads TGCGCCAGCAGCTTGGGGGTGTCCGCAGATACGCAGTATTTT.

This clonotype was counted at least ten times. V gene TRBV10-1 combines with J gene TRBJ2-1; a weak D match, TRBD1 (6 bases). V lost 2 bases and J lost 0, with 8 bases in between. This CDR3 region has 15 residues. Germline V gene sequence: CDR1 WNHNN, CDR2 SYGVQD (reference sequence). The CDR3 loop is CASSERGSSYNEQFF. CDR3 DNA sequence: TGCGCCAGCAGTGAGAGGGGGAGCTCCTACAATGAGCAGTTCTTC.

In regard to this clonotype: A read error may produce the germline difference seen at one junction end. The genes are TRBV27 and TRBJ2-3; possibly TRBD1 for D (6 bases). Germline CDR1 is MNHEY and CDR2 is SMNVEV (reference sequence). The CDR3 loop spans 14 amino acids. This chain's CDR3 is CAGSGGRVTETQYF. CDR3 nucleotide sequence: TGTGCGGGGAGTGGGGGCCGGGTCACAGAGACGCAGTATTTT.

This clonotype was observed a few times. V usage is TRBV6-1 and J usage is TRBJ2-1; 13 bases are shared with TRBD2. The tail of the sequence fits TRBJ2-7 better, so the J call may be wrong. Germline CDR1 is MNHNS and CDR2 is SASEGT. The CDR3 runs 14 residues. In DNA form, the CDR3 reads TGTGCCAGCGGAGTGACTAGCGGGGGGTACGAGCAGTACTTC. Amino acids: CASGVTSGGYEQYF.

Many counts were recorded for this clonotype. V gene TRBV6-1 combines with J gene TRBJ1-5; 7 bases are a match to TRBD1. The CDR3 contains 16 residues. J gave up 3 bases and V 2 bases, and 7 bases lay outside the gene matches. The germline V gene encodes CDR1 MNHNS and CDR2 SASEGT. CDR3 sequence (DNA): TGTGCCAGCAGTGAAAGCGAAGGGGGCTTCAATCAGCCCCAGCATTTT. Translation gives CASSESEGGFNQPQHF.

This clonotype was found once. The junction departs from germline at one end; a sequencing error may be responsible. The rearrangement joins TRBV7-2 to TRBJ2-1; D is possibly TRBD2 (7 bases). Germline V CDR1 and CDR2: SGHTA, FQGNSA. This CDR3 comprises 16 residues. For the CDR3, the DNA is TGTGCCAGCAGCTTAGGTCCGGGGGGCGTTAACAATGAGCTGTTTTTC. Translation: CASSLGPGGVNNELFF.